Reported below is one TCR beta chain. Authors' analysis steps: Reference gene primer amplification yielded estimated nucleated cell counts. Assay: immunoSEQ multiplex PCR; the TCRdb copy retains only in-frame clones and omits some. Clone size and the V and J calls come from that table; the DNA yielded D and trimming. The sample yields hundreds of thousands of clones, around nine tenths seen once. Germline V gene sequence: CDR1 GTSNPN, CDR2 SVGIG (reference sequence). The CDR3 is made up of 13 amino acids. V was cut by 0 bases and J by 2 bases, with 8 bases left in between. The sample is drawn from a study of blood T cell repertoires in COVID-19. Individuals drawn from around 24 US areas were roughly 18 to 95 years old. Participants reported their clinical history, and cohort assignment relied on those reports. Exposed enrollees had met someone with a PCR-confirmed or clinician-diagnosed COVID-19 case at some point within the 2 weeks before study entry.

The receptor comes from a woman younger than 35 who had been exposed to COVID-19. Sequencing was carried out using PBMCs or T cells enriched from blood (not recorded which). The V and J genes are TRBV30 and TRBJ2-7, with D tentatively TRBD1 (5 bases). CDR3 sequence: CAWSVTAPYEQYF. The CDR3 DNA is TGTGCCTGGAGTGTGACAGCCCCCTACGAGCAGTACTTC.